This section outlines one T cell receptor beta chain sequence together with its context. Its recognized antigen is unknown. Within one base of it there is no much larger clone, and no base qualities were kept. The immunoSEQ Assay, a bias-controlled multiplex PCR, was used to amplify TCRbeta CDR3 regions from genomic DNA. The source study handled its data this way. Nucleated cell counts per sample were estimated from amplification of reference gene primers within the assay. To quantify the absolute abundance of each unique TCRbeta CDR3 rearrangement, sequence reads were collapsed and filtered. For each sample, productive Simpson clonality was calculated as the square root of Simpson's diversity index across productive rearrangements. TCRdb mirrors the immuneACCESS table, restricted to in-frame sequences. Some clones are absent from its copies; in checked studies, under half trace to an unresolved V gene, and the reason for the others is unknown. That table furnishes V, J and clone size, whereas the DNA furnished D and trimming. The sample includes about 230,000 clones, with approximately 87% observed a single time. Clones ranked in the top ten supply about 3.1% of the sample.

This specimen belongs to a study of blood T cell repertoires in COVID-19 (dated by TCRdb to the early 2020s). At the level of the whole study: For ImmuneRACE Cohort 3, a participant was defined as recovered based on two consecutive negative NP/OP PCR tests, clearance by a healthcare professional, or resolution of symptoms. Where available, HLA class I and class II types were obtained from metadata supplied by the sample provider rather than from assay-based typing. Deeply sampled blood TCRbeta repertoires from subjects exposed to, actively infected with, or recovered from COVID-19 were included in the dataset. The sample metadata nearly always contained a de-identified subject ID, COVID-19 status, age in years and sex. The repertoires were released in a freely available public database intended as a resource for research on the immune response to SARS-CoV-2. Samples from collaborators originated in the United States, Italy and Spain and spanned both the acute and convalescent phases of COVID-19. The material from the prospective study consisted of cDNA or gDNA derived from T cells, B-cell-depleted T cells, or PBMCs. The samples were drawn from two sources: the first 160 participants of the ongoing ImmuneRACE study, and 1,254 subjects contributed by 6 global collaborators. What the research found in general, with its limitations: Clinical and demographic metadata were provided uncurated, with the amount varying by source and participant.

Germline trimming: 5 bases from V, 2 bases from J; junction bases outside gene matches: 4. CDR1 LGHNA and CDR2 YNFKEQ were looked up in the germline V gene. The CDR3 runs 15 residues from the cysteine to the phenylalanine. This entry keeps only the CDR3 DNA: 45 bases, framed from base 1. Participants in the prospective study were aged roughly 18 to 100 years, lived in 24 United States geographic areas, and enrolled through a virtual design. In the prospective study, participants were assigned to cohorts based on the clinical history participants reported in a screening survey and a study questionnaire. Mobile phlebotomists in the prospective study collected whole blood, serum and a nasopharyngeal or oropharyngeal swab from every participant. Over a roughly 2-month period, participants in the prospective study had the option of providing additional blood draws and questionnaires. Before DNA extraction, prospective study blood samples were shipped either frozen or at room temperature.

The chain is assembled from TRBV4-2 and TRBJ2-3; 10 middle bases align to TRBD2. Sequenced input: PBMCs or T cells enriched from blood (not recorded which). The receptor was isolated from a woman aged 45-65 years in a cohort exposed to, infected with or recovered from COVID-19 (not recorded which). The sequence in DNA is TGTGCCAGCAGCAGTGGACTAGCGGCCACAGATACGCAGTATTTT. Translated, it gives CASSSGLAATDTQYF.